One and the same sample provided the 11 T cell receptor beta chains below, sequenced in a study of blood T cell repertoires in COVID-19. Profiling relied on immunoSEQ multiplex PCR, and the TCRdb table lists in-frame clones only, not all of them. Found here are about 60,000 clones, 85% to 90% of them singletons; the top ten hold about 4.9%. The sequenced material came from peripheral blood. Receptors were obtained from a man aged 55 to 70 with acute or convalescent COVID-19.

The sample holds one count of this clone. The chain employs TRBV5-1 and TRBJ2-5, with TRBD2 matching over 7 bases. V lost 0 bases to trimming and J lost 2 bases; unmatched junction nucleotides: 10. CDR1 is SGHRS and CDR2 is YFSETQ in the germline V gene. The CDR3 extends over 17 amino acids. This CDR3 reads CASSLAVSLGGQETQYF. The CDR3 DNA is TGCGCCAGCAGCTTGGCCGTTAGCCTGGGAGGGCAAGAGACCCAGTACTTC. The full variable domain, in which reference TRBV5-1 and TRBJ2-5 provide the parts outside the CDR3, is KAGVTQTPRYLIKTRGQQVTLSCSPISGHRSVSWYQQTPGQGLQFLFEYFSETQRNKGNFPGRFSGRQFSNSRSEMNVSTLELGDSALYLCASSLAVSLGGQETQYFGPGTRLLVL.

The rearrangement joins TRBV5-1 to TRBJ2-7; D is unclear. Germline-derived CDR1 and CDR2 are SGHRS and YFSETQ. The V end was cut by 4 bases, the J end by 0 bases, with 14 bases between. This CDR3 is built from 15 residues. The CDR3 region has the DNA TGCGCCAGCAGCCCTGGTATCCTAGTCTCCTACGAGCAGTACTTC. Its protein is CASSPGILVSYEQYF.

This clone has only one observation. The V call is TRBV28, the J call TRBJ2-2, with D possibly TRBD1 on 6 matching bases. Germline V gene lookup returns CDR1 MDHEN and CDR2 SYDVKM. Deletions cut 4 bases from V and 5 bases from J, with 11 bases between. The CDR3 length is 14 residues. DNA of the CDR3: TGTGCCAGCAGTTCCCCAGGGGAAACCGGGGAGCTGTTTTTT. Residues: CASSSPGETGELFF.

This clone occurred a few times. The genes are TRBV27 and TRBJ2-7; TRBD1 aligns across 8 bases. This CDR3 contains 14 residues. The germline V gene has CDR1 MNHEY and CDR2 SMNVEV (reference sequence). The ends lost 6 bases at V and 3 bases at J; junction bases unmatched: 7. The CDR3 here is CASSLRGLYYEQYF. DNA for the CDR3: TGTGCCAGCAGCCTCAGGGGGCTTTACTACGAGCAGTACTTC.

The chain recombines TRBV5-1 with TRBJ1-3, with D unresolved. V was trimmed by 0 bases and J by 4 bases, leaving 8 bases between them. This CDR3 contains 14 residues. Germline CDR1 is SGHRS and CDR2 is YFSETQ. This CDR3 is CASSLAGFGNTIYF. CDR3 in DNA: TGCGCCAGCAGCTTGGCGGGGTTCGGAAACACCATATATTTT.

The CDR3 sequence is CASSFRTGNIYNEQFF. CDR3 DNA: TGTGCCAGCAGCTTTAGGACAGGTAATATCTACAATGAGCAGTTCTTC. This chain joins TRBV7-2 and TRBJ2-1, with 7 bases aligning to TRBD1. The CDR3 spans 16 residues. The V gene's germline CDR1 is SGHTA and CDR2 FQGNSA. V shed 3 bases, J shed 3 bases, and the junction held 8 bases outside the gene matches.

The rearrangement links TRBV7-9 to TRBJ2-3, with 7 bases fitting TRBD2. The CDR3 sequence is 16 residues long. CDR1 and CDR2 from the germline V gene are SEHNR and FQNEAQ (reference sequence). Trimming took 3 bases from V and 0 from J; bases not matched to a gene: 6. CDR3 bases: TGTGCCAGCAGCTTCATGACTAGCCGTAGCACAGATACGCAGTATTTT. Protein: CASSFMTSRSTDTQYF.

The V call is TRBV24-1, the J call TRBJ2-3; 12 positions match TRBD2. CDR1 is KGHDR and CDR2 is SFDVKD in the germline V gene. The CDR3 has 19 residues. V lost 10 bases, J lost 4 bases, and 20 bases stayed unmatched. As DNA, the CDR3 is TGTGCCACGGGAGGTCCGACTAGCGGGAGTGGTTTTCAGGCAGATACGCAGTATTTT. Translation gives CATGGPTSGSGFQADTQYF.

This rearrangement joins TRBV9 to TRBJ2-2; possibly TRBD1 for D (5 bases). This CDR3 is built from 16 residues. The germline V gene has CDR1 SGDLS and CDR2 YYNGEE. Trimming shortened V by 4 bases and J by 2 bases, and 15 bases separated the two germline ends. In DNA form, the CDR3 reads TGTGCCAGCAGCCCATGGGCCGGACAAAACACCGGGGAGCTGTTTTTT. It specifies CASSPWAGQNTGELFF.

The rearrangement joins TRBV28 to TRBJ1-1; D perhaps matches TRBD1 (6 bases). V shed 11 bases and J shed 1 base, with 11 bases lying between them. The CDR3 length is 12 residues. Germline CDR1 reads MDHEN; CDR2 reads SYDVKM. CDR3 sequence reads: CASEDRNTEAFF. In nucleotides, the CDR3 is TGTGCCTCAGAGGACAGGAACACTGAAGCTTTCTTT.

The J gene is TRBJ2-3, the V gene TRBV9, with D possibly TRBD1 on 6 matching bases. V lost 4 bases to trimming and J lost 3 bases, with 18 bases between them. CDR1 SGDLS and CDR2 YYNGEE come from the germline V gene. The CDR3 totals 16 residues. The CDR3 spells CASSPRTDRTTDTQYF. Written as DNA, the CDR3 is TGTGCCAGCAGCCCCCGGACAGACAGAACGACAGATACGCAGTATTTT.